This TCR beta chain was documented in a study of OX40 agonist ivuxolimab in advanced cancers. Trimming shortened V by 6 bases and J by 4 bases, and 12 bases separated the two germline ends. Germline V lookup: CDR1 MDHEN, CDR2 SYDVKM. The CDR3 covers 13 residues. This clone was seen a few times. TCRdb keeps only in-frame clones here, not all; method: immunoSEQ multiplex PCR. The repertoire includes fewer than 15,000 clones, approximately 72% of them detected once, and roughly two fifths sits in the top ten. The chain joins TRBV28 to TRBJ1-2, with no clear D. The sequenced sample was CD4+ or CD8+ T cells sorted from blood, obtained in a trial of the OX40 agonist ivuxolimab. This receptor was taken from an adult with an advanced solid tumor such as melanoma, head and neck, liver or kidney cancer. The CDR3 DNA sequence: TGTGCCAGCAGCCCCGACGGAAGCTATGGCTACACCTTC. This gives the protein CASSPDGSYGYTF.